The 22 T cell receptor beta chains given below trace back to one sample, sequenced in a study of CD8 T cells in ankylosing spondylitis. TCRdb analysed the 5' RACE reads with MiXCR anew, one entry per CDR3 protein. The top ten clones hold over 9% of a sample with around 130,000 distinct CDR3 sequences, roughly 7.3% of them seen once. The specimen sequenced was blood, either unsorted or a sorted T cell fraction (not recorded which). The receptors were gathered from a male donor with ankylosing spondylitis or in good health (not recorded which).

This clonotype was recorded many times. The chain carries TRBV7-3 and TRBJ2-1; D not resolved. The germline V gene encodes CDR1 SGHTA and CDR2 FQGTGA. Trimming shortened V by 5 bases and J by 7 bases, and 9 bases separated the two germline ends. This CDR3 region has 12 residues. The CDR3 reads CASSHGINEQFF. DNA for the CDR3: TGTGCCAGCAGCCATGGGATTAATGAGCAGTTCTTC.

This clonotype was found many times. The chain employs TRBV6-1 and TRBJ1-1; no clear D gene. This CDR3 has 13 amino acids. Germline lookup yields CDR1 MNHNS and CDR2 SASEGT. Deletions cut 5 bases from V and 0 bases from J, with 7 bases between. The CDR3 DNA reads TGTGCCAGCAGTCGGATAATGAACACTGAAGCTTTCTTT. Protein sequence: CASSRIMNTEAFF.

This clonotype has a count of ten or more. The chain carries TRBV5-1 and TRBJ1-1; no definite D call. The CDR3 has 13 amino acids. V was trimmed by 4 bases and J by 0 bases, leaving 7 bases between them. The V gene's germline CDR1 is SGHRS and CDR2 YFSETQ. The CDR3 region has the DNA TGCGCCAGCAGCGAAGAGTTGAACACTGAAGCTTTCTTT. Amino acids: CASSEELNTEAFF.

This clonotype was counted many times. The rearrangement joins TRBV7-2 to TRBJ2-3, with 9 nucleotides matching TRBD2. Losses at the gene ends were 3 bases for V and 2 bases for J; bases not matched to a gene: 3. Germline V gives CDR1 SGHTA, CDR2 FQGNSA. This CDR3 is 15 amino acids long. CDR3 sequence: CASSLAGGPTDTQYF. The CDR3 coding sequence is TGTGCCAGCAGCTTGGCGGGAGGGCCCACAGATACGCAGTATTTT.

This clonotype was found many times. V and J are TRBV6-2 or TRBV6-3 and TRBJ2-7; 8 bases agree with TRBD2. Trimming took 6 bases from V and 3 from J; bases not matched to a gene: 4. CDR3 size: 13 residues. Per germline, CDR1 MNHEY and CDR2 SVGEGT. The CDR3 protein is CASRATSGYEQYF. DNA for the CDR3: TGTGCCAGCAGAGCCACTAGCGGCTACGAGCAGTACTTC.

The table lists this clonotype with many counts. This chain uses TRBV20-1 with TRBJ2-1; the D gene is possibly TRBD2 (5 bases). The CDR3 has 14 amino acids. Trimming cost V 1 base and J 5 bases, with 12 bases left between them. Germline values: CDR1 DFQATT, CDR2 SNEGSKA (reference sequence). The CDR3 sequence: CSARVREINNEQFF. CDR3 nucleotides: TGCAGTGCTAGAGTTCGGGAAATTAACAATGAGCAGTTCTTC.

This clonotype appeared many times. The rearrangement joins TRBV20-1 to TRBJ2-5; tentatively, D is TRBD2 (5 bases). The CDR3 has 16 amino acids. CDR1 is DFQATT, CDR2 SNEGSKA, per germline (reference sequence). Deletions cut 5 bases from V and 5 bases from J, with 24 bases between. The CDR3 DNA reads TGCAGTGCTGAACCCCCAAGATCTCGGGGAAAGGAGACCCAGTACTTC. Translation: CSAEPPRSRGKETQYF.

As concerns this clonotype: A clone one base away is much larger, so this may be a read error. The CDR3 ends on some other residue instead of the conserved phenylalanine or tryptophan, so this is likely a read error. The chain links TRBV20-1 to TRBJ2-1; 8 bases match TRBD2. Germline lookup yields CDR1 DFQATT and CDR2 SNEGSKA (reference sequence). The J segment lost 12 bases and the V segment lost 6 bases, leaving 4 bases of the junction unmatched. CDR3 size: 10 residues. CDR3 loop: CSATGLVQFL. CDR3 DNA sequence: TGCAGTGCCACGGGACTAGTGCAGTTCCTC.

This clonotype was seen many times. The CDR3 DNA reads TGTGCCAGCAGCTTAAGGGGACTAGCGGGAGTCAATGAGCAGTTCTTC. Encoded protein: CASSLRGLAGVNEQFF. This chain joins TRBV11-1 and TRBJ2-1, with 14 positions matching TRBD2. Germline V gene lookup returns CDR1 SGHAT and CDR2 FQDESV (reference sequence). This CDR3 is built from 16 residues. V lost 2 bases and J lost 6; bases outside the gene matches: 3.

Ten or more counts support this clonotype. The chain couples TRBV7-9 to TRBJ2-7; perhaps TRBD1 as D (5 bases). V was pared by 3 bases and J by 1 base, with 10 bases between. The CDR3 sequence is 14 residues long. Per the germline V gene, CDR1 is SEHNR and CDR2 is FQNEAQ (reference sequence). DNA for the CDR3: TGTGCCAGCAGCTTCTTACCAGGGTCCTACGAGCAGTACTTC. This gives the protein CASSFLPGSYEQYF.

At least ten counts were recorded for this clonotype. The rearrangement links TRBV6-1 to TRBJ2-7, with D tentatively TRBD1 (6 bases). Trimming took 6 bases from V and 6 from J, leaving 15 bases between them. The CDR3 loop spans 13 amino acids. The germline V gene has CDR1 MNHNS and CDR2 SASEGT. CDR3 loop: CASSFRDTSEQYF. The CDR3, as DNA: TGTGCCAGCAGCTTCCGGGACACCTCCGAGCAGTACTTC.

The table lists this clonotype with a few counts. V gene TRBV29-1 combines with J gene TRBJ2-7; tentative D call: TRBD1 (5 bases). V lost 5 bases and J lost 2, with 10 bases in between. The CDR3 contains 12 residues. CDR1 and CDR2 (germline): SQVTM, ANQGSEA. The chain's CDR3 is CSVLAGTYEQYF. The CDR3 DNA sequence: TGCAGCGTTTTGGCAGGGACCTACGAGCAGTACTTC.

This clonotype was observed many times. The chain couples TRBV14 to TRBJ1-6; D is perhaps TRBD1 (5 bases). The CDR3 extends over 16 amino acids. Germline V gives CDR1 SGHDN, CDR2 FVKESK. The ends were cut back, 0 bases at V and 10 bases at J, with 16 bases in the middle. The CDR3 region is CASSQEGGQGGSPLHF. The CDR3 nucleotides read TGTGCCAGCAGCCAAGAAGGCGGGCAGGGTGGGTCACCCCTCCACTTT.

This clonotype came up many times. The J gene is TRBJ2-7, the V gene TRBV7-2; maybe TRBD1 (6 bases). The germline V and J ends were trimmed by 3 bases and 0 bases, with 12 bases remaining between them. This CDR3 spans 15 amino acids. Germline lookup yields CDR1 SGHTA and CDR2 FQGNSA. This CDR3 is CASSFLDSSSYEQYF. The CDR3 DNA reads TGTGCCAGCAGCTTTCTGGACAGCAGCTCCTACGAGCAGTACTTC.

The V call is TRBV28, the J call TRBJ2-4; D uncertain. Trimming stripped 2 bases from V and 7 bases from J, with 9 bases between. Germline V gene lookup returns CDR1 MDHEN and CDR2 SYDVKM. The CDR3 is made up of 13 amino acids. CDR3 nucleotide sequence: TGTGCCAGCAGTTTACCCCAGGTGAACATTCAGTACTTC. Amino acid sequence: CASSLPQVNIQYF.

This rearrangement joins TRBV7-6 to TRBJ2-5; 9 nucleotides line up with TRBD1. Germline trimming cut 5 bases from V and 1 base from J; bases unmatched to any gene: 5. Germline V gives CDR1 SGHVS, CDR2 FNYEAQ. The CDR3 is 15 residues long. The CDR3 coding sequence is TGTGCCAGCAGCGAAGGGACAGGGCGCCAAGAGACCCAGTACTTC. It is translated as CASSEGTGRQETQYF.

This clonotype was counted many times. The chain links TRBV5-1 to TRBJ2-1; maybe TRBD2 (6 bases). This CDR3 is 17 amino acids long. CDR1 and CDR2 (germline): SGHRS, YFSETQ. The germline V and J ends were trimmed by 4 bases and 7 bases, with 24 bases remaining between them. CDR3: CASSTTLRNPGGNEQFF. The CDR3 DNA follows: TGCGCCAGCAGCACGACTCTCAGGAACCCTGGAGGGAATGAGCAGTTCTTC.

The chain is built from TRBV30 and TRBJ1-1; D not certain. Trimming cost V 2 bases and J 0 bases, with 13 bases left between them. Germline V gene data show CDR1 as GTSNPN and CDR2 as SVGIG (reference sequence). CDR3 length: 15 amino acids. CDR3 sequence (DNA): TGTGCCTGGAGTCCAGGAGGCAGCATGAACACTGAAGCTTTCTTT. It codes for CAWSPGGSMNTEAFF.

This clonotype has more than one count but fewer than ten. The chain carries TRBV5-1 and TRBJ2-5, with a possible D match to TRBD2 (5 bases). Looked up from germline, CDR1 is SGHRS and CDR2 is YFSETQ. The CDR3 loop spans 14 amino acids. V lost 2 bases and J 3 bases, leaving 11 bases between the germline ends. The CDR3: CASSFQGGEETQYF. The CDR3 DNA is TGCGCCAGCAGCTTCCAAGGAGGTGAAGAGACCCAGTACTTC. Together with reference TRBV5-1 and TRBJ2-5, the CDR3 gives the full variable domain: KAGVTQTPRYLIKTRGQQVTLSCSPISGHRSVSWYQQTPGQGLQFLFEYFSETQRNKGNFPGRFSGRQFSNSRSEMNVSTLELGDSALYLCASSFQGGEETQYFGPGTRLLVL.

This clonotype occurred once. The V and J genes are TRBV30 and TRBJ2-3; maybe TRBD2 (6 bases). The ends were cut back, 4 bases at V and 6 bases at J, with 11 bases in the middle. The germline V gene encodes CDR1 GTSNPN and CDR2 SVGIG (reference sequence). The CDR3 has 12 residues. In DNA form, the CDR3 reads TGTGCCTGGATTGAACGGGGGGATACGCAGTATTTT. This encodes CAWIERGDTQYF.

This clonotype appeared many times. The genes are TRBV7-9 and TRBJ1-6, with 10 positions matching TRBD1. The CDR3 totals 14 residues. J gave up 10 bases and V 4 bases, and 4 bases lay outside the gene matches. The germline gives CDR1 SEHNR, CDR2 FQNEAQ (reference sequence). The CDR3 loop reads CASSSGTGVSPLHF. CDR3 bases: TGTGCCAGCAGCTCTGGGACAGGGGTCTCACCCCTCCACTTT.

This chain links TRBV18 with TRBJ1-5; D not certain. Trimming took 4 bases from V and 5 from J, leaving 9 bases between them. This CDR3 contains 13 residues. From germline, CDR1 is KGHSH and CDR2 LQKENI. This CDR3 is CASSRTLDQPQHF. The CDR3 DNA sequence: TGTGCCAGCTCACGAACCCTAGATCAGCCCCAGCATTTT.